This T cell receptor beta chain comes out of a study of shared clonotypes between healthy human individuals. Whole-study results and caveats: The authors sampled blood alone, and tissue repertoires likely differ.

As to this clone: Its antigen is unidentified.

All donors were healthy HIV-negative adults lacking recent acute infections or vaccinations. Using immunoSEQ multiplex PCR, the repertoire was profiled, and TCRdb retains in-frame clones only, with some absent. The data hold around 430,000 clones, with roughly 80% observed a single time. Trimming cost V 5 bases and J 7 bases; bases outside gene matches: 21. Germline V gene sequence: CDR1 SEHNR, CDR2 FQNEAQ (reference sequence). The CDR3 covers 18 residues. Sequenced material: PBMCs. The chain employs TRBV7-9 and TRBJ2-7; 9 bases match TRBD2. This clonotype was sampled from a woman between 40 and 50 years old in good health. Some clones in this sample may be carry-over from other donors' samples. CDR3 sequence: CASSAESPQPGLALEQYF. CDR3 coding DNA: TGTGCCAGCAGCGCGGAATCCCCTCAACCGGGACTAGCTCTTGAGCAGTACTTC. Full variable domain (outside the CDR3, taken from reference TRBV7-9 and TRBJ2-7): DTGVSQNPRHKITKRGQNVTFRCDPISEHNRLYWYRQTLGQGPEFLTYFQNEAQLEKSRLLSDRFSAERPKGSFSTLEIQRTEQGDSAMYLCASSAESPQPGLALEQYFGPGTRLTVT.